This passage covers 3 T cell receptor beta chains from one sample sequenced in a study of blood T cells in healthy people across ages. PCR was performed a second time for roughly 7 to 12 cycles using a sample-barcoded 5' primer and a J-beta primer mix. TCRdb called the 5' RACE reads again in MiXCR, with one record for every CDR3 protein. This table holds about 1.4 million distinct CDR3 sequences, around 59% found once. Sequenced: blood. The receptors were sampled from a man aged 18 to 29 in good health.

The gene calls are TRBV4-1 and TRBJ2-7, with 8 bases fitting TRBD1. The DNA end lines up better with TRBJ2-5; the J call may be wrong. This CDR3 is 17 amino acids long. Germline CDR1 is MGHRA and CDR2 is YSYEKL. The CDR3 loop is CASSQDGRRTGLETQYF. CDR3 nucleotides: TGCGCCAGCAGCCAAGATGGACGAAGGACAGGGTTGGAGACCCAGTACTTC.

This sequence joins TRBV6-5 and TRBJ2-3; D is possibly TRBD1 (6 bases). V gave up 0 bases and J gave up 14 bases, with 15 bases separating them. Germline lookup yields CDR1 MNHEY and CDR2 SVGAGI. The CDR3 is 13 amino acids. The CDR3 DNA follows: TGTGCCAGCAGTTACTCGACAGGTCAGGAGGCGTATTTT. It specifies CASSYSTGQEAYF.

The chain recombines TRBV10-3 with TRBJ2-3, with D perhaps matching TRBD2 (5 bases). CDR3 length equals 14 residues. Germline CDR1 reads ENHRY; CDR2 reads SYGVKD. The germline V and J ends were trimmed by 4 bases and 0 bases, with 8 bases remaining between them. For the CDR3, the DNA is TGTGCCATCAGTGTCGGGGTGAGCACAGATACGCAGTATTTT. It specifies CAISVGVSTDTQYF.